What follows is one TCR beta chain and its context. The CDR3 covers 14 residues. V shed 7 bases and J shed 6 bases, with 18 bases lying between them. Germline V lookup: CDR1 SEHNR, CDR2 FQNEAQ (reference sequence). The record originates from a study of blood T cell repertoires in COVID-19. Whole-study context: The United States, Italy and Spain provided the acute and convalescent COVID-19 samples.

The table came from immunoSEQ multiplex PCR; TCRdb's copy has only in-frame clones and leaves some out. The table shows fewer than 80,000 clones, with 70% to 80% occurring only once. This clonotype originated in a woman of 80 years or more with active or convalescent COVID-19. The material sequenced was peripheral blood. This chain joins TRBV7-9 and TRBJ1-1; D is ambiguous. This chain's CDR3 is CASTLPSLFSEAFF. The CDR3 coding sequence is TGTGCCAGCACCCTTCCTTCGCTATTTTCTGAAGCTTTCTTT.